This section outlines one TCR beta chain sequence together with its context. Its cognate antigen is unknown. This sample was taken from a study of regulatory T cells in long-lasting Graves disease. The time point here: persistent/refractory GD, antithyroid drugs over 5 years with positive TRAb. PBMC-derived RNA was used for the TCR library. Library construction for TCR beta used iRepertoire HTBI primers and Arm-PCR of CDR3 regions. TCRdb ran MiXCR on the multiplex PCR reads and lists one entry per CDR3 protein. Of 500,000 to 700,000 distinct CDR3 sequences in the sample, 25% to 35% were seen once. The CDR3 covers 14 residues. Trimming at V came to 7 bases and at J to 7 bases, leaving 9 bases not matched to a gene. Study-wide findings and caveats: New patients shared fewer public clonotypes (roughly 990) than persistent patients did (about 3,000). Persistent disease preferred TRBV28, TRBJ1-2 and TRBJ2-5.

This TCR came from a female donor with Graves disease. The sample in question was peripheral blood mononuclear cells (PBMCs), obtained when the disease was refractory, from a patient treated with antithyroid drugs. The chain carries TRBV12-3 or TRBV12-4 and TRBJ1-5; 8 nucleotides agree with TRBD1. The CDR3, as DNA: TGTGCCAGCACCTTGGGACAGGTGTCCCAGCCCCAGCATTTT. This gives the protein CASTLGQVSQPQHF.